A single sample gave rise to the 14 T cell receptor beta chains below, sequenced in a study of cytomegalovirus exposure and HLA in healthy donors. Primers included in the PCR were 60 Vbeta and 13 Jbeta primers. Assay: immunoSEQ multiplex PCR; the TCRdb copy retains only in-frame clones and omits some. The sample includes roughly 100,000 clones, roughly 85% seen only once; the top ten take roughly 5.9%. The sequencing sample was made of PBMCs. The origin of the receptors is a man in his sixties in good health and CMV-seropositive.

This chain joins TRBV6-5 and TRBJ1-1; 9 bases map to TRBD1. In germline, CDR1 is MNHEY, CDR2 SVGAGI. The CDR3 consists of 15 residues. The trim removed 2 bases at V and 4 bases at J, leaving 5 bases unmatched. CDR3 DNA sequence: TGTGCCAGCAGTTACCCGGGACAGGGTGCCACTGAAGCTTTCTTT. It is translated as CASSYPGQGATEAFF.

A single count supports this clone. The CDR3 protein is CASSPGQTLGAQFF. The CDR3, as DNA: TGTGCCAGCAGCCCGGGACAGACCCTTGGGGCGCAGTTCTTC. The chain is built from TRBV21-1 and TRBJ2-1; the table calls TRBD1, which could not be checked here. TRBV21-1 is an annotated pseudogene. This CDR3 comprises 14 residues.

This clone occurred a few times. This chain uses TRBV13 with TRBJ1-2; tentative D call: TRBD1 (5 bases). Germline V gene data show CDR1 as PRHDT and CDR2 as FYEKMQ (reference sequence). Trimming left V 5 bases short and J 4 bases short, with 14 bases between. The CDR3 has 14 residues. For the CDR3, the DNA is TGTGCCAGCAGCCCCCCCGACAGATTCTATGGCTACACCTTC. Amino acids: CASSPPDRFYGYTF.

V usage is TRBV9 and J usage is TRBJ1-2; 8 bases fit TRBD1. The V and J ends lost 0 bases and 4 bases, in that order; junction bases with no gene match: 8. This CDR3 is built from 16 residues. Per the germline V gene, CDR1 is SGDLS and CDR2 is YYNGEE. The CDR3 loop reads CASSVASGTGPYGYTF. The CDR3 DNA reads as TGTGCCAGCAGCGTAGCTTCCGGGACAGGCCCCTATGGCTACACCTTC.

The V call is TRBV7-3, the J call TRBJ2-7; 10 bases line up with TRBD1. With 5 bases clipped from V and 6 bases from J, the junction kept 7 bases outside the gene matches. The germline V gene has CDR1 SGHTA and CDR2 FQGTGA. CDR3 length equals 14 residues. The CDR3 DNA follows: TGTGCCAGCAGCCGGGACAGGGGTTTCGGCGAGCAGTACTTC. This gives the protein CASSRDRGFGEQYF.

This chain uses TRBV11-3 with TRBJ2-2, with 7 bases that match TRBD1. From germline, CDR1 is SGHNT and CDR2 YENEEA. V lost 0 bases to trimming and J lost 4 bases; unmatched junction nucleotides: 8. CDR3 length: 17 amino acids. The CDR3 nucleotides are TGTGCCAGCAGCTTAGAGCCCCCAGGGGGTAGCACCGGGGAGCTGTTTTTT. It translates to CASSLEPPGGSTGELFF. Complete variable domain (other parts from reference TRBV11-3 and TRBJ2-2): EAGVVQSPRYKIIEKKQPVAFWCNPISGHNTLYWYLQNLGQGPELLIRYENEEAVDDSQLPKDRFSAERLKGVDSTLKIQPAELGDSAVYLCASSLEPPGGSTGELFFGEGSRLTVL.

The chain links TRBV29-1 to TRBJ1-1; the match to TRBD1 covers 7 bases. Germline lookup yields CDR1 SQVTM and CDR2 ANQGSEA. This CDR3 spans 16 amino acids. Trimming cost V 7 bases and J 0 bases; bases outside gene matches: 14. CDR3 sequence: CSAYTNRGGMNTEAFF. Written as DNA, the CDR3 is TGCAGCGCATACACTAACAGGGGCGGGATGAACACTGAAGCTTTCTTT. The variable domain in full, with the rest retrieved from reference TRBV29-1 and TRBJ1-1, is SAVISQKPSRDICQRGTSLTIQCQVDSQVTMMFWYRQQPGQSLTLIATANQGSEATYESGFVIDKFPISRPNLTFSTLTVSNMSPEDSSIYLCSAYTNRGGMNTEAFFGQGTRLTVV.

Only a few counts were recorded for this clone. This chain links TRBV6-1 with TRBJ2-7; tentative D call: TRBD2 (7 bases). This CDR3 is built from 17 residues. Germline V CDR1 and CDR2: MNHNS, SASEGT. V lost 3 bases and J lost 5, with 23 bases in between. CDR3 region: CASSDPLRGGRWDEQYF. CDR3 DNA sequence: TGTGCCAGCAGTGATCCTTTGAGGGGGGGGCGTTGGGACGAGCAGTACTTC.

The V and J genes are TRBV30 and TRBJ2-1; 7 nucleotides match TRBD2. CDR3 length equals 17 residues. The V and J ends lost 3 bases and 4 bases, in that order; junction bases with no gene match: 15. Germline V lookup: CDR1 GTSNPN, CDR2 SVGIG (reference sequence). The CDR3 nucleotides are TGTGCCTGGAGCGTAGATCCGGCGGGGGTTACTTACAATGAGCAGTTCTTC. This encodes CAWSVDPAGVTYNEQFF.

This chain joins TRBV6-1 and TRBJ2-6; 8 bases are shared with TRBD1. V gave up 11 bases and J gave up 0 bases; unmatched junction bases: 6. The CDR3 runs 15 residues. Germline CDR1 MNHNS, CDR2 SASEGT. CDR3 residues: CAARGLNSGANVLTF. In DNA form, the CDR3 reads TGTGCCGCCAGGGGGCTGAACTCTGGGGCCAACGTCCTGACTTTC.

This chain uses TRBV2 with TRBJ1-5; TRBD1 is a possible D gene (6 bases). V lost 2 bases and J 5 bases, leaving 19 bases between the germline ends. This CDR3 is 17 amino acids long. Germline values: CDR1 SNHLY, CDR2 FYNNEI. The CDR3 DNA reads as TGTGCCAGCAGTGAATATCTAGGCAGGGGTATCGATCAGCCCCAGCATTTT. It translates to CASSEYLGRGIDQPQHF.

V gene TRBV19 combines with J gene TRBJ2-3, with D tentatively TRBD2 (7 bases). V lost 7 bases and J lost 1, with 9 bases in between. The CDR3 runs to 13 residues. Germline assignment: CDR1 LNHDA and CDR2 SQIVND (reference sequence). This CDR3 reads CASKGGGTDTQYF. As DNA, the CDR3 is TGTGCCAGTAAAGGGGGGGGCACAGATACGCAGTATTTT.

V and J are TRBV6-4 and TRBJ2-3, with a possible D match to TRBD1 (5 bases). This CDR3 comprises 14 residues. V was shortened by 4 bases and J by 0 bases, with 8 bases between the two germline ends. From germline, CDR1 is MRHNA and CDR2 SNTAGT. CDR3 amino acids: CASSVGASTDTQYF. CDR3 in DNA: TGTGCCAGCAGTGTTGGGGCTAGCACAGATACGCAGTATTTT.

The rearrangement links TRBV11-2 to TRBJ1-3, with 7 bases matching TRBD1. The germline gives CDR1 SGHAT, CDR2 FQNNGV. The trim removed 3 bases at V and 0 bases at J, leaving 5 bases unmatched. This CDR3 comprises 16 residues. The CDR3 is CASSLGQSFSGNTIYF. The CDR3 DNA follows: TGTGCCAGCAGCTTGGGACAGTCCTTCTCTGGAAACACCATATATTTT.